This T cell receptor beta chain derives from a study of T cell responses to AZD1222 COVID-19 vaccine. The assay was immunoSEQ multiplex PCR, and TCRdb's table has in-frame clones only and misses some. The sample contains over 150,000 clones, around 88% of which appear only once. This clone was observed a handful of times. V was clipped by 1 base and J by 1 base, with 5 bases between them. The CDR3 extends over 13 amino acids. This TCR derives from an adult who received the AZD1222 COVID-19 vaccine. The chain joins TRBV12-3 or TRBV12-4 to TRBJ2-7; TRBD1 is a possible D gene (5 bases). Sample: peripheral blood, taken 28 days after the second AZD1222 dose. The DNA for the CDR3 is TGTGCCAGCAGTTTAGGACAGTCCTACGAGCAGTACTTC. Residues: CASSLGQSYEQYF.